Following are 15 T cell receptor beta chains from one sample sequenced in a study of T-cell reconstitution after alpha-beta-depleted transplantation in children. The library targeted TCRbeta and was prepared with unique molecular identifiers. TCRdb re-called the PCR reads with MiXCR, one entry per CDR3 protein. The sample has approximately 200,000 distinct CDR3 sequences, roughly 15% seen once. Sample: PBMCs from the stem cell graft donor, taken from the stem cell graft. The receptor source for this set is a human donor who donated a stem cell graft to a child with acute lymphoblastic leukemia.

This clonotype was found many times. This chain connects TRBV11-2 to TRBJ2-2; D remains ambiguous. The CDR3 spans 15 residues. From germline, CDR1 is SGHAT and CDR2 FQNNGV. Trimming shortened V by 0 bases and J by 1 base, and 6 bases separated the two germline ends. The CDR3 DNA reads TGTGCCAGCAGCTTAGAGGCAAGGAACACCGGGGAGCTGTTTTTT. Amino acids: CASSLEARNTGELFF.

This clonotype appeared many times. The gene calls are TRBV12-3 or TRBV12-4 and TRBJ2-2, with 11 bases that match TRBD1. The CDR3 is 17 residues long. V shed 7 bases, J shed 3 bases, and the junction held 10 bases outside the gene matches. In DNA, the CDR3 is TGTGCCAGCATTACTCTACGGGACAGGGGGTACACCGGGGAGCTGTTTTTT. As protein: CASITLRDRGYTGELFF.

The gene calls are TRBV12-3 or TRBV12-4 and TRBJ1-2, with D maybe TRBD1 (6 bases). This CDR3 is 16 amino acids long. The V gene lost 6 bases and the J gene lost 8 bases, with 25 bases spanning the gap. CDR3 nucleotide sequence: TGTGCCAGCAGCATAGGGCGGGCAGGGGAAGGTAGCGGCTACACCTTC. Residues: CASSIGRAGEGSGYTF.

This clonotype came up many times. This chain links TRBV5-1 with TRBJ2-3, with 15 positions matching TRBD2. CDR1 is SGHRS and CDR2 is YFSETQ in the germline V gene. J lost 3 bases, V lost 0 bases, and 5 bases had no gene match. The CDR3 contains 18 residues. CDR3 amino acids: CASSLEFGTSGGTDTQYF. CDR3 in DNA: TGCGCCAGCAGCTTGGAATTCGGGACTAGCGGGGGGACAGATACGCAGTATTTT. The full variable domain, in which reference TRBV5-1 and TRBJ2-3 provide the parts outside the CDR3, is KAGVTQTPRYLIKTRGQQVTLSCSPISGHRSVSWYQQTPGQGLQFLFEYFSETQRNKGNFPGRFSGRQFSNSRSEMNVSTLELGDSALYLCASSLEFGTSGGTDTQYFGPGTRLTVL.

This clonotype has at least ten counts. The chain employs TRBV12-3 or TRBV12-4 and TRBJ1-2; no firm D call. V was trimmed by 9 bases and J by 1 base, leaving 9 bases between them. The CDR3 runs to 12 residues. In DNA form, the CDR3 reads TGTGCCAGTCGGGCAGATAACTATGGCTACACCTTC. It is translated as CASRADNYGYTF.

This clonotype was counted many times. The V and J genes are TRBV5-1 and TRBJ2-7, with 14 bases that match TRBD2. CDR3 length: 15 amino acids. Germline-derived CDR1 and CDR2 are SGHRS and YFSETQ. The junction had 3 bases not matched to a gene; V was cut back by 4 bases and J by 3 bases. This chain's CDR3 is CASSRGLAGDYEQYF. The CDR3 DNA reads as TGCGCCAGCAGCAGGGGACTAGCGGGGGACTACGAGCAGTACTTC.

Only a few counts were recorded for this clonotype. The V gene is TRBV12-3 or TRBV12-4, the J gene TRBJ2-7; 9 bases map to TRBD2. The CDR3 is made up of 14 amino acids. Trimming cost V 7 bases and J 3 bases; bases outside gene matches: 7. The CDR3 nucleotides are TGTGCCAGCACCCTAGCGGGGACGTACTACGAGCAGTACTTC. Translation: CASTLAGTYYEQYF.

This clonotype was seen repeatedly, ten times or more. The chain links TRBV5-1 to TRBJ1-2; a possible D gene is TRBD1 (5 bases). With 4 bases removed from V and 0 bases from J, the gap between germline ends came to 13 bases. Per germline, CDR1 SGHRS and CDR2 YFSETQ. The CDR3 totals 15 residues. The chain's CDR3 is CASSPGREANYGYTF. The CDR3 bases are TGCGCCAGCAGCCCGGGACGAGAAGCTAACTATGGCTACACCTTC.

This rearrangement joins TRBV7-6 to TRBJ2-1; D is ambiguous. V dropped 4 bases and J dropped 8 bases, with 12 bases sitting between them. The CDR3 runs 13 residues. Germline V gene data show CDR1 as SGHVS and CDR2 as FNYEAQ. The CDR3 here is CASSSHRGYEQFF. The DNA for the CDR3 is TGTGCCAGCAGCTCACACCGAGGTTATGAGCAGTTCTTC. Looking up the rest from reference TRBV7-6 and TRBJ2-1 gives the full variable domain: GAGVSQSPRYKVTKRGQDVALRCDPISGHVSLYWYRQALGQGPEFLTYFNYEAQQDKSGLPNDRFSAERPEGSISTLTIQRTEQRDSAMYRCASSSHRGYEQFFGPGTRLTVL.

This clonotype has ten or more counts. Here the CDR3 reads CASSQGAVSYNEQFF. The CDR3 nucleotides are TGTGCCAGCAGTCAGGGGGCTGTGTCCTACAATGAGCAGTTCTTC. This chain links TRBV5-6 with TRBJ2-1, with 8 bases identical to TRBD1. The V gene end was trimmed by 5 bases and the J gene end by 1 base; junction bases not matched to a gene: 5. The CDR3 contains 15 residues. Germline-derived CDR1 and CDR2 are SGHDT and YYEEEE.

A single count supports this clonotype. The V and J genes are TRBV12-3 or TRBV12-4 and TRBJ1-1; possibly TRBD1 for D (6 bases). Trimming took 6 bases from V and 1 from J, leaving 15 bases between them. The CDR3 contains 15 residues. The CDR3 bases are TGTGCCAGCAGCCGTCAACGGACAGAGAACACTGAAGCTTTCTTT. Protein: CASSRQRTENTEAFF.

This clonotype was seen at least ten times. The chain uses TRBV28 and TRBJ2-1; 7 nucleotides line up with TRBD2. The CDR3 totals 15 residues. V dropped 3 bases and J dropped 3; count of bases not matched to a gene: 5. The germline V gene encodes CDR1 MDHEN and CDR2 SYDVKM. The DNA for the CDR3 is TGTGCCAGCAGTTTGGGCGGGAGAGGCTACAATGAGCAGTTCTTC. Amino acid sequence: CASSLGGRGYNEQFF.

The chain has TRBV29-1 and TRBJ1-1; TRBD1 might be the D (5 bases). Trimming stripped 3 bases from V and 1 base from J, with 9 bases between. This CDR3 spans 13 amino acids. Germline V gives CDR1 SQVTM, CDR2 ANQGSEA. The CDR3 DNA is TGCAGCGTTGATAGCCAGGGGAACACTGAAGCTTTCTTT. It yields the protein CSVDSQGNTEAFF. Based on the CDR3 plus reference TRBV29-1 and TRBJ1-1, the full variable domain is SAVISQKPSRDICQRGTSLTIQCQVDSQVTMMFWYRQQPGQSLTLIATANQGSEATYESGFVIDKFPISRPNLTFSTLTVSNMSPEDSSIYLCSVDSQGNTEAFFGQGTRLTVV.

This chain uses TRBV5-1 with TRBJ2-1; D tentatively fits TRBD1 or TRBD2 (5 bases each). Trimming stripped 0 bases from V and 0 bases from J, with 19 bases between. CDR1 SGHRS and CDR2 YFSETQ come from the germline V gene. This CDR3 has 19 amino acids. The CDR3: CASSLAGTHLYSSYNEQFF. CDR3 nucleotides: TGCGCCAGCAGCTTGGCCGGGACCCACTTATACTCCTCCTACAATGAGCAGTTCTTC.

The chain carries TRBV5-5 and TRBJ1-1, with unresolved D. The germline V and J ends were trimmed by 1 base and 3 bases, with 10 bases remaining between them. The length of the CDR3 is 14 residues. Germline CDR1 is SGHKS and CDR2 is YYEKEE (reference sequence). CDR3 nucleotide sequence: TGTGCCAGCAGCTTGTCCGCGAGTCACACTGAAGCTTTCTTT. Translated: CASSLSASHTEAFF.